Following are 14 T cell receptor beta chains from one sample sequenced in a study of CD8+ T cells in alopecia areata. A sort of pooled cutaneous lymph node cells used CD4, CD8alpha, NKG2D, NKG2ACE and other stains. Sequencing relied on a cDNA template that was reverse transcribed from extracted RNA. This table comes from immunoSEQ multiplex PCR, and its TCRdb copy is limited to in-frame clones, with some not included. The specimen has roughly 260,000 clones, none found just once. The sequenced sample consisted of CD4+ T cells sorted from a lymph node. The receptors were gathered from a C3H/HeJ mouse with alopecia areata. Mice of this strain are of MHC haplotype H2-k.

In this sample, this clone turned up a few times. Genes and germline are mouse. The CDR3 is cut off 4 residues early in the read; its end comes from the germline J gene. This CDR3 is also generated by other DNA sequences in the sample. The rearrangement links TRBV31 to TRBJ2-4; D may be TRBD2 (6 bases). Per germline, CDR1 GKSSPN and CDR2 SITVG. The CDR3 is made up of 15 amino acids. V was pared by 0 bases and J by 0 bases, with 10 bases between. Partial CDR3 DNA: TGTGCCTGGAGTCTAGGGCTGGGGAGTCAAAAC. This gives the protein CAWSLGLGSQN. The CDR3 in its entirety is CAWSLGLGSQNTLYF.

This clone turned up a few times. Mouse gene names apply. The read ends 4 residues early relative to the CDR3; the germline J gene fills the gap. The sample holds other DNA sequences that translate to the same CDR3. The J gene is TRBJ2-2, the V gene TRBV31; 11 bases map to TRBD1. CDR3 length equals 15 residues. The germline V gene encodes CDR1 GKSSPN and CDR2 SITVG. V was clipped by 0 bases and J by 4 bases; unmatched bases: 1. CDR3 loop: CAWSLGTGGTGQLYF. CDR3 DNA (partial): TGTGCCTGGAGTCTCGGGACAGGGGGCACCGGG.

This clone occurred a few times. Germline and genes here are mouse. The CDR3 extends 4 residues past the end of the read, so its final part is completed from the germline J gene. The chain links TRBV1 to TRBJ2-5; 9 bases are shared with TRBD2. CDR3 length: 14 amino acids. Germline V gene lookup returns CDR1 NSQYPW and CDR2 LRSPGD (reference sequence). CDR3 bases read: TGCACCTGCAGTGCAGAGGGACTGGGAGAC. Protein: CTCSAEGLGD. The full CDR3 is CTCSAEGLGDTQYF.

A note on this clone: Gene names and germline match the mouse. The CDR3 is CASGELGVYEQYF. Incomplete CDR3 DNA: TGTGCCAGCGGTGAGCTGGGGGTCTAT. This rearrangement joins TRBV13-2 to TRBJ2-7; 7 bases match TRBD2. The observed sequence ends 4 residues before the CDR3 terminus, with the missing tail filled in from the germline J gene. From germline, CDR1 is NNHNN and CDR2 SYGAGS (reference sequence). The CDR3 contains 13 residues. V was pared by 2 bases and J by 3 bases, with 2 bases of the junction left unmatched.

As for this clone: Gene names and germline match the mouse. From the germline J gene comes the end of the CDR3, since the read stops 4 residues before it. The sample carries other DNA sequences with the same CDR3. This chain uses TRBV1 with TRBJ2-5; 7 bases fit TRBD1. J was trimmed by 2 bases and V by 4 bases; bases with no gene match: 3. This CDR3 has 14 residues. Germline V gene data show CDR1 as NSQYPW and CDR2 as LRSPGD (reference sequence). The part of the CDR3 DNA that was read is TGCACCTGCAGTGGGGACAGAAGCCAAGAC. Translating it yields CTCSGDRSQD. The CDR3 in its entirety is CTCSGDRSQDTQYF.

This clone was picked up a small number of times. Each gene name is a mouse one. From the germline J gene comes the end of the CDR3, since the read stops 4 residues before it. J is TRBJ2-1 and V is TRBV13-2, with 12 nucleotides matching TRBD2. The CDR3 totals 17 residues. Germline CDR1 is NNHNN and CDR2 is SYGAGS (reference sequence). The J segment lost 3 bases and the V segment lost 3 bases, leaving 7 bases of the junction unmatched. The sequenced CDR3 bases are TGTGCCAGCGGTGGTCCCGGGACTGGGGGGAGCTATGCT. It specifies CASGGPGTGGSYA. The full CDR3 protein is CASGGPGTGGSYAEQFF.

In this sample, this clone turned up many times. The gene symbols are mouse symbols. The CDR3 end is not reached by the read, which stops 4 residues before it; the germline J gene fills it in. At the DNA level, this CDR3 is encoded by other sequences in the same sample as well. This chain joins TRBV1 and TRBJ2-3, with 7 bases fitting TRBD2. Per germline, CDR1 NSQYPW and CDR2 LRSPGD (reference sequence). The CDR3 has 15 residues. V gave up 1 base and J gave up 0 bases; unmatched junction bases: 1. The CDR3 sequence: CTCSAAGGSAETLYF. Incomplete CDR3 DNA: TGCACCTGCAGTGCAGCTGGGGGTAGTGCAGAA.

Note on this clone: Genes and germline are mouse. The read gets to within 4 residues of the CDR3 end, and the germline J gene fills in the rest. Other DNA sequences in the sample encode the same CDR3. The chain combines TRBV19 with TRBJ2-7; 11 nucleotides match TRBD1. J lost 3 bases, V lost 0 bases, and 2 bases had no gene match. Germline V gives CDR1 FNHDT, CDR2 SITEND (reference sequence). The CDR3 loop spans 15 amino acids. The DNA read from the CDR3 is TGTGCCAGCAGTATAGGGGGGACAGGGGGCTAT. Translation: CASSIGGTGGY. In full, the CDR3 reads CASSIGGTGGYEQYF. Supplemented by reference TRBV19 and TRBJ2-7, the full variable domain reads GGIITQTPKFLIGQEGQKLTLKCQQNFNHDTMYWYRQDSGKGLRLIYYSITENDLQKGDLSEGYDASREKKSSFSLTVTSAQKNEMAVFLCASSIGGTGGYEQYFGPGTRLTVL.

This clone has only a few counts. The gene names given are mouse names. The read terminates 4 residues ahead of where the CDR3 ends, so the germline J gene completes it. The sample contains more than one DNA sequence encoding this CDR3. The rearrangement uses TRBV1 and TRBJ2-3, with TRBD1 as a possible D gene (5 bases). Germline values: CDR1 NSQYPW, CDR2 LRSPGD (reference sequence). The CDR3 length is 13 residues. Deletions cut 5 bases from V and 2 bases from J, with 8 bases between. The DNA read from the CDR3 is TGCACCTGCAGTCCGACAGTTGCAGAA. Its protein product is CTCSPTVAE. The complete CDR3 sequence is CTCSPTVAETLYF.

This clone was seen a few times. The gene names given are mouse names. The CDR3 is cut off 4 residues early in the read; its end comes from the germline J gene. J is TRBJ2-5 and V is TRBV3; TRBD2 is a possible D gene (6 bases). V was cut by 5 bases and J by 1 base, with 10 bases left in between. Germline values: CDR1 SNHLY, CDR2 FYNGKV (reference sequence). The CDR3 sequence is 14 residues long. This CDR3 reads CASSPRDYQDTQYF. The sequenced CDR3 bases are TGTGCCAGCAGCCCCCGGGACTACCAAGAC.

There are a few counts of this clone. The germline and genes are mouse ones. The read ends 4 residues early relative to the CDR3; the germline J gene fills the gap. The chain recombines TRBV13-2 with TRBJ2-3; 7 bases line up with TRBD2. Trimming cost V 2 bases and J 3 bases; bases outside gene matches: 3. The CDR3 has 14 residues. CDR1 and CDR2 from the germline V gene are NNHNN and SYGAGS (reference sequence). CDR3 bases read: TGTGCCAGCGGTGACTCCTGGGGGGCAGAA. Protein sequence: CASGDSWGAE. The full CDR3 is CASGDSWGAETLYF.

This clone was counted many times. The gene symbols are mouse symbols. Read data end 3 residues before the CDR3 end; the end is taken from the germline J gene. The J gene is TRBJ1-6, the V gene TRBV19; TRBD1 might be the D (5 bases). TRBJ1-6 is filed as an ORF, its function uncertain. Trimming removed 6 bases from V and 5 bases from J, with 9 bases in between. CDR3 length: 13 residues. Germline V CDR1 and CDR2: FNHDT, SITEND (reference sequence). The CDR3 bases that were read are TGTGCCAGCACCCGACAGAATAATTCGCCC. Protein sequence: CASTRQNNSP. The CDR3, in full, reads CASTRQNNSPLYF.

The table lists this clone with a few counts. These gene names are mouse names. The read terminates 4 residues before the CDR3 end, so the remaining end is supplied by the germline J gene. Additional DNA sequences in this sample encode the identical CDR3. V and J are TRBV19 and TRBJ2-1; possibly TRBD1 for D (6 bases). Trimming stripped 2 bases from V and 4 bases from J, with 7 bases between. CDR3 length: 13 residues. Looked up from germline, CDR1 is FNHDT and CDR2 is SITEND (reference sequence). The CDR3 sequence: CASSIRGYAEQFF. CDR3 DNA (partial): TGTGCCAGCAGTATCAGGGGATATGCT. Looking up the rest from reference TRBV19 and TRBJ2-1 gives the full variable domain: GGIITQTPKFLIGQEGQKLTLKCQQNFNHDTMYWYRQDSGKGLRLIYYSITENDLQKGDLSEGYDASREKKSSFSLTVTSAQKNEMAVFLCASSIRGYAEQFFGPGTRLTVL.

As concerns this clone: Genes here carry mouse names. The read finishes 4 residues shy of the CDR3 end, and the germline J gene is used to complete it. This chain links TRBV17 with TRBJ2-4; 14 bases agree with TRBD2. The CDR3 sequence is 16 residues long. Germline V gives CDR1 MNHDT, CDR2 YYDKIL. The sequenced CDR3 bases are TGTGCTAGCAGTACCGGGACTGGGGGGGCGCGGAAC. This translates into CASSTGTGGARN. The complete CDR3 reads CASSTGTGGARNTLYF.